This paragraph covers one T cell receptor beta chain sequence. This specimen belongs to a study of CD8 T cells in ankylosing spondylitis. MiXCR, applied by TCRdb to the 5' RACE reads, yields one record per CDR3 protein. The data show about 360,000 distinct CDR3 sequences, 20% seen once. Trimming removed 11 bases at V and 2 bases at J, with 16 bases between. The CDR3 has 13 amino acids. Germline lookup yields CDR1 ENHRY and CDR2 SYGVKD. Input material: blood, either unsorted or a sorted T cell fraction (not recorded which). The rearrangement joins TRBV10-3 to TRBJ2-7; D gene uncertain. The clonotype comes from a male donor with ankylosing spondylitis or in good health (not recorded which). In DNA, the CDR3 is TGTGCCTCAGGACCACCGGAGACCTACGAGCAGTACTTC. Its translation: CASGPPETYEQYF.